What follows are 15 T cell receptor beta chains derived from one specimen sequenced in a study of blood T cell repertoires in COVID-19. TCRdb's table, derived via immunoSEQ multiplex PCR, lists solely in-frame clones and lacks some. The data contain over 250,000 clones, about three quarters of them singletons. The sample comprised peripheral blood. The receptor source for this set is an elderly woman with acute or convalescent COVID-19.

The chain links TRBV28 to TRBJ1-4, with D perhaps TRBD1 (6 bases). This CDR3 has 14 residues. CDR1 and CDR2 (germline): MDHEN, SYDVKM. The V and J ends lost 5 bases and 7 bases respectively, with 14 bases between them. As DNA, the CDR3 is TGTGCCAGCAGTCTCCAGGGGCTGGGTGAAAAACTGTTTTTT. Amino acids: CASSLQGLGEKLFF. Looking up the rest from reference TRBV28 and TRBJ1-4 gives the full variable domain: DVKVTQSSRYLVKRTGEKVFLECVQDMDHENMFWYRQDPGLGLRLIYFSYDVKMKEKGDIPEGYSVSREKKERFSLILESASTNQTSMYLCASSLQGLGEKLFFGSGTQLSVL.

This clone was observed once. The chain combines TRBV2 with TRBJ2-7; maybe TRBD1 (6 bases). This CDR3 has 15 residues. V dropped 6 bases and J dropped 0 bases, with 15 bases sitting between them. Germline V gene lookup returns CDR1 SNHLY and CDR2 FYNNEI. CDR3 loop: CASSVNTGFSYEQYF. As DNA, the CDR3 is TGTGCCAGCAGCGTCAACACAGGGTTCTCCTACGAGCAGTACTTC.

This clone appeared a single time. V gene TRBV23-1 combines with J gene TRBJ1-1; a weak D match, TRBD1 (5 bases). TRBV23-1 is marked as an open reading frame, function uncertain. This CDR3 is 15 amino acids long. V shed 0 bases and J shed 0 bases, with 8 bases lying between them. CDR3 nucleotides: TGCGCCAGCAGTCAATCGCAGGGAATGAACACTGAAGCTTTCTTT. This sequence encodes CASSQSQGMNTEAFF.

Here the CDR3 DNA reads TGTGCCAGTAGCCGGGACAGGGCGATGAACACTGAAGCTTTCTTT. It specifies CASSRDRAMNTEAFF. The rearrangement links TRBV19 to TRBJ1-1; 9 bases fit TRBD1. The trim removed 6 bases at V and 0 bases at J, leaving 5 bases unmatched. Per the germline V gene, CDR1 is LNHDA and CDR2 is SQIVND (reference sequence). This CDR3 is built from 15 residues.

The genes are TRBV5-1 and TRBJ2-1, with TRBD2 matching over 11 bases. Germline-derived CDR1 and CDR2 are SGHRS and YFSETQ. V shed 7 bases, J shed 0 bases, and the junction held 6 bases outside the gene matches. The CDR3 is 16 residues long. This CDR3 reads CASSGTSGPSYNEQFF. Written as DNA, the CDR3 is TGCGCCAGCTCCGGGACTAGCGGACCCTCCTACAATGAGCAGTTCTTC.

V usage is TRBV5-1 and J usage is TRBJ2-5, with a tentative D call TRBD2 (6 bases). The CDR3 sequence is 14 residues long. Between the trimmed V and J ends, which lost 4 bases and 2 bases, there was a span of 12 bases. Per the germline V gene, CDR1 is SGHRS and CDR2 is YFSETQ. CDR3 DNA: TGCGCCAGCAGCGGGGGGACCTGGCAAGAGACCCAGTACTTC. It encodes CASSGGTWQETQYF.

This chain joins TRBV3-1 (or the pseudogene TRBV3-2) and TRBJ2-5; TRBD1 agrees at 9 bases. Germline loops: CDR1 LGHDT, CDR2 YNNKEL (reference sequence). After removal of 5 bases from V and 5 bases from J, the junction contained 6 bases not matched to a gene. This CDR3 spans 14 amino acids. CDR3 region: CASSYRGPGETQYF. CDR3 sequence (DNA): TGTGCCAGCAGCTACAGGGGGCCCGGTGAGACCCAGTACTTC.

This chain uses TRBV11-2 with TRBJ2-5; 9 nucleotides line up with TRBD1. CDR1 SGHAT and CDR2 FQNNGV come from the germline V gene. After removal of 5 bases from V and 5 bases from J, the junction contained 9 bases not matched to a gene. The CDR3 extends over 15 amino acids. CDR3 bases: TGTGCCAGCAGCAAAGACAGGGGGGGATGGGAGACCCAGTACTTC. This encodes CASSKDRGGWETQYF.

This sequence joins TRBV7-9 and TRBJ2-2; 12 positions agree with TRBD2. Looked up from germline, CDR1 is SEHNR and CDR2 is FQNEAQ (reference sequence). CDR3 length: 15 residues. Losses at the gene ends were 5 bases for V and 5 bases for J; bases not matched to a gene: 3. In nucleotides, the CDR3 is TGTGCCAGCAGCCCGGGGACTAGCGGGACCGGGGAGCTGTTTTTT. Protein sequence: CASSPGTSGTGELFF.

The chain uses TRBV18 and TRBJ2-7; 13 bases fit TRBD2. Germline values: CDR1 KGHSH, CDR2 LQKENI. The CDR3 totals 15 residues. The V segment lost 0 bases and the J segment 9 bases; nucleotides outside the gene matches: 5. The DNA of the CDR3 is TGTGCCAGCTCACCACCGACTAGCGGGAGGTCAGGGCAGTACTTC. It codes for CASSPPTSGRSGQYF.

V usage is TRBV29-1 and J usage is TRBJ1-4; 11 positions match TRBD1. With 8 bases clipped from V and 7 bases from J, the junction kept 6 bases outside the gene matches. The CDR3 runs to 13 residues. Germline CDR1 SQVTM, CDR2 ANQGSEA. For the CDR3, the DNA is TGCAGCTTTTCCGGGACAGGGGGTGAAAAACTGTTTTTT. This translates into CSFSGTGGEKLFF.

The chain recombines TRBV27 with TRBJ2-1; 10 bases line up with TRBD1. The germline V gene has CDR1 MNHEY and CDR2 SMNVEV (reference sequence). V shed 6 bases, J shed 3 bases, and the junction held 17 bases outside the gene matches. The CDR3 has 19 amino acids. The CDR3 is CASRTAGTGVTWSYNEQFF. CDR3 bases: TGTGCCAGCAGGACGGCCGGGACAGGGGTGACCTGGAGCTACAATGAGCAGTTCTTC.

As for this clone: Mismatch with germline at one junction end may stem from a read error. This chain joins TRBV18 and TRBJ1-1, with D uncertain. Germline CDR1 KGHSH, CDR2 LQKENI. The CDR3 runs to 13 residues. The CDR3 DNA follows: TGTGCCAGCTCACCGGACTTGATGACTGGAGCTTTCTTT. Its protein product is CASSPDLMTGAFF.

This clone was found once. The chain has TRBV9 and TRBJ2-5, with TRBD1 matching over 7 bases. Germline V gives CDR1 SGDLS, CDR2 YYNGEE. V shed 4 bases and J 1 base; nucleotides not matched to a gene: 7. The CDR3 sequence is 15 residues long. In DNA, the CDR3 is TGTGCCAGCAGCCCGTCGACAGGGACCCAAGAGACCCAGTACTTC. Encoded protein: CASSPSTGTQETQYF.

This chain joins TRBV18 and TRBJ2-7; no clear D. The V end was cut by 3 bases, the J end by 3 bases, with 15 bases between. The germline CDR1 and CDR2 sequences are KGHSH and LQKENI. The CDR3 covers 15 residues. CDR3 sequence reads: CASSPIIVDNYEQYF. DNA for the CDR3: TGTGCCAGCTCACCCATCATCGTCGACAACTACGAGCAGTACTTC.